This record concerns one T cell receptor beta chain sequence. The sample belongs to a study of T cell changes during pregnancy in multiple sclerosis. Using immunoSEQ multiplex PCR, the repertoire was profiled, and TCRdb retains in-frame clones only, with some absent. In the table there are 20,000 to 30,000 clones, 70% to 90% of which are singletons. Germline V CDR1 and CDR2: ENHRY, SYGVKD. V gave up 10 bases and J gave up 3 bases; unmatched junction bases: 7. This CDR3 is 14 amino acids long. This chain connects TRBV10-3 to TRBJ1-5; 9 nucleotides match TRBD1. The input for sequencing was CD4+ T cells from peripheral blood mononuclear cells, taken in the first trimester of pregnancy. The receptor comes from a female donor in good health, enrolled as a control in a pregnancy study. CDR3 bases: TGTGCCACTCGGGACAGGGAGGACAATCAGCCCCAGCATTTT. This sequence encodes CATRDREDNQPQHF.